Listed below are T cell receptor beta chains from one sample, sequenced in a study of radiotherapy plus CTLA-4 blockade in lung cancer. The repertoire was sequenced with immunoSEQ multiplex PCR; TCRdb's copy has only in-frame clones and lacks some. This table has some 46,000 clones, 80% to 85% appearing once. The sequencing here drew on peripheral blood, taken from a patient treated with radiotherapy plus ipilimumab. These receptors were obtained from a human donor with non-small cell lung cancer who had stable disease on radiotherapy plus ipilimumab. The CDR3 runs from the conserved cysteine through the conserved F or W. Each record gives: J gene, V gene, clone size, D gene, CDR3 protein, CDR3 DNA. A D gene is named only where the DNA matches it firmly. Where a row states a size, it is once, few, many or the class of an expanded clone; other rows omit it.

>TRBJ2-5|TRBV28|NA|TRBD2
CASSLSKLAGVKETQYF
TGTGCCAGCAGTTTATCTAAACTAGCGGGGGTCAAAGAGACCCAGTACTTC
>TRBJ1-3|TRBV28|few|TRBD1
CASIGDRRSGNTIYF
TGTGCCAGCATCGGGGACAGGAGATCCGGAAACACCATATATTTT
>TRBJ2-1|TRBV5-1|few|TRBD2
CASRPRPAGHNEQFF
TGCGCCAGCAGGCCCAGGCCAGCGGGGCACAATGAGCAGTTCTTC
>TRBJ2-7|TRBV10-3|once|TRBD2
CAISEWREGRYEQYF
TGTGCCATCAGTGAATGGAGGGAGGGCAGGTACGAGCAGTACTTC
>TRBJ1-1|TRBV30|once|NA
CAWSARGMNTEAFF
TGTGCCTGGAGTGCCAGGGGAATGAACACTGAAGCTTTCTTT
>TRBJ1-2|TRBV4-1|NA|NA
CASSQGTVYGYTF
TGCGCCAGCAGCCAAGGGACAGTCTATGGCTACACCTTC
>TRBJ1-1|TRBV27|NA|NA
CASSLYRDTEAFF
TGTGCCAGCAGTTTGTACAGGGACACTGAAGCTTTCTTT
>TRBJ1-2|TRBV7-2|NA|TRBD1
CASSQDRGGYGYTF
TGTGCCAGCAGCCAGGACAGGGGCGGGTATGGCTACACCTTC
>TRBJ2-7|TRBV25-1|NA|NA
CASSQGGYEQYF
TGTGCCAGCAGTCAGGGGGGATACGAGCAGTACTTC
>TRBJ1-5|TRBV19|few|TRBD1
CASTPDRAIEQQPQHF
TGTGCCAGTACCCCAGACAGGGCCATCGAGCAGCAGCCCCAGCATTTT
>TRBJ1-5|TRBV27|NA|NA
CASSLKPGNQPQHF
TGTGCCAGCAGTCTAAAACCGGGCAATCAGCCCCAGCATTTT
>TRBJ2-1|TRBV7-2|NA|NA
CASSLDRASNEQFF
TGTGCCAGCAGCTTAGATAGAGCTTCCAATGAGCAGTTCTTC
>TRBJ2-2|TRBV2|NA|TRBD1
CASKKDRGRTGELFF
TGTGCCAGCAAAAAGGACAGGGGGCGAACCGGGGAGCTGTTTTTT
>TRBJ2-7|TRBV2|NA|TRBD2
CASTFGTSGTYEQYF
TGTGCCAGCACCTTCGGGACTAGCGGGACCTACGAGCAGTACTTC
>TRBJ2-7|TRBV27|NA|TRBD1
CASSPSGTVTYEQYF
TGTGCCAGCAGTCCCTCCGGGACAGTAACCTACGAGCAGTACTTC
>TRBJ1-2|TRBV5-4|NA|NA
CASSLEGVYGYTF
TGTGCCAGCAGCTTGGAGGGGGTCTATGGCTACACCTTC
>TRBJ2-1|TRBV6-1|NA|NA
CASSPYNEQFF
TGTGCCAGCAGCCCTTACAATGAGCAGTTCTTC
>TRBJ2-7|TRBV5-4|NA|NA
CASSLNGGIYEQYF
TGTGCCAGCAGCTTGAACGGAGGAATTTACGAGCAGTACTTC
>TRBJ1-4|TRBV5-1|NA|NA
CASSLVTATNEKLFF
TGCGCCAGCAGCTTGGTGACAGCAACTAATGAAAAACTGTTTTTT
>TRBJ2-3|TRBV7-3|NA|TRBD2
CASSPGLAGDTQYF
TGTGCCAGCAGCCCGGGACTAGCGGGAGATACGCAGTATTTT
>TRBJ2-5|TRBV30|NA|TRBD1
CAWSVQTGAEETQYF
TGTGCCTGGAGTGTACAGACAGGGGCTGAAGAGACCCAGTACTTC
>TRBJ2-5|TRBV7-3|few|TRBD2
CASSSGREGETQYF
TGTGCCAGCAGCTCCGGGCGGGAGGGAGAGACCCAGTACTTC
>TRBJ2-7|TRBV23-1|once|TRBD2
CASSQSTSGQHEQYF
TGCGCCAGCAGTCAGTCGACTAGCGGGCAACACGAGCAGTACTTC
>TRBJ1-1|TRBV6-5|few|TRBD1
CASSRYRGPGREAFF
TGTGCCAGCAGTCGCTACAGGGGACCAGGACGGGAAGCTTTCTTT
>TRBJ2-1|TRBV27|NA|TRBD2
CASTQGSGSRGNEQFF
TGTGCCAGCACCCAAGGCAGCGGGAGTCGGGGCAATGAGCAGTTCTTC
>TRBJ1-2|TRBV2|few|NA
CASSEVLGLNYGYTF
TGTGCCAGCAGTGAAGTTCTTGGCCTTAACTATGGCTACACCTTC
>TRBJ2-5|TRBV19|NA|NA
CASSGTYLWTQYF
TGTGCCAGTAGTGGGACATACCTATGGACCCAGTACTTC
>TRBJ2-4|TRBV11-1|NA|NA
CASSLALGQVGENIQYF
TGTGCCAGCAGCTTAGCCCTAGGACAAGTTGGGGAAAACATTCAGTACTTC
>TRBJ1-4|TRBV27|once|TRBD1
CASSSDRGEKLFF
TGTGCCAGCAGTTCGGACAGGGGTGAAAAACTGTTTTTT
>TRBJ1-2|TRBV2|NA|NA
CASSSRGARYTF
TGTGCCAGCAGTAGCCGTGGTGCCCGCTACACCTTC
>TRBJ1-4|TRBV29-1|few|NA
CSGRVGEKLFF
TGCAGCGGGAGGGTAGGCGAAAAACTGTTTTTT
>TRBJ1-5|TRBV28|NA|NA
CASSLQVNQPQHF
TGTGCCAGCAGTTTGCAGGTCAATCAGCCCCAGCATTTT
>TRBJ2-1|TRBV4-1|NA|TRBD1
CASSQSFGTGDNEQFF
TGCGCCAGCAGCCAATCCTTTGGGACAGGGGACAATGAGCAGTTCTTC
>TRBJ1-4|TRBV4-2|NA|TRBD1
CASSQDRARNEKLFF
TGTGCCAGCAGCCAGGACAGGGCACGTAATGAAAAACTGTTTTTT
>TRBJ2-7|TRBV11-1|NA|NA
CASSLSESSYEQYF
TGTGCCAGCAGCCTTAGCGAAAGCTCCTACGAGCAGTACTTC
>TRBJ2-1|TRBV28|few|TRBD2
CASSPPGGTYNEQFF
TGTGCCAGCAGTCCACCGGGAGGCACTTACAATGAGCAGTTCTTC
>TRBJ2-7|TRBV27|NA|TRBD2
CASSFYAAAGGYEQYF
TGTGCCAGCAGTTTTTACGCTGCGGCGGGAGGCTACGAGCAGTACTTC
>TRBJ2-7|TRBV4-2|NA|TRBD2
CASSQEASGFSSYEQYF
TGTGCCAGCAGCCAAGAAGCTAGCGGCTTTTCATCCTACGAGCAGTACTTC
>TRBJ2-3|TRBV5-4|NA|NA
CASSLGQGDTQYF
TGTGCCAGCAGCCTGGGGCAGGGAGATACGCAGTATTTT
>TRBJ2-7|TRBV28|NA|TRBD1
CASRPSSGQGSPEQYF
TGTGCCAGCAGACCTTCCTCGGGACAGGGGAGTCCCGAGCAGTACTTC
>TRBJ2-7|TRBV30|NA|NA
CAWRGGQGPYEQYF
TGTGCCTGGAGGGGAGGGCAGGGGCCATACGAGCAGTACTTC
>TRBJ2-6|TRBV7-8|NA|TRBD1
CASRAGTGVSGANVLTF
TGTGCCAGCAGAGCCGGGACAGGGGTTTCTGGGGCCAACGTCCTGACTTTC
>TRBJ2-1|TRBV9|NA|TRBD2
CASSEELSGRAYNEQFF
TGTGCCAGCAGCGAAGAGCTAAGCGGGAGGGCCTACAATGAGCAGTTCTTC
>TRBJ2-3|TRBV5-1|NA|TRBD2
CASSVKREGLADTQYF
TGCGCCAGCAGCGTTAAGCGGGAGGGCCTTGCAGATACGCAGTATTTT
>TRBJ1-5|TRBV14|NA|NA
CASSWGGQPQHF
TGTGCCAGCTCCTGGGGGGGCCAGCCCCAGCATTTT
>TRBJ2-5|TRBV9|few|TRBD2
CASSVAPLAGGVETQYF
TGTGCCAGCAGCGTAGCCCCACTAGCGGGAGGGGTAGAGACCCAGTACTTC
>TRBJ2-7|TRBV7-2|few|NA
CASSSYLSSYEQYF
TGTGCCAGCAGCTCCTACCTGAGCTCCTACGAGCAGTACTTC
>TRBJ1-4|TRBV27|NA|NA
CASSFQGTVRKLFF
TGTGCCAGCAGTTTCCAGGGTACAGTAAGGAAACTGTTTTTT
>TRBJ2-1|TRBV4-3|NA|TRBD2
CASSQEGTSFYNEQFF
TGCGCCAGCAGCCAAGAAGGGACTAGTTTCTACAATGAGCAGTTCTTC
>TRBJ2-1|TRBV6-1|once|TRBD1
CAGNRGEDYNEQFF
TGTGCCGGTAACAGGGGTGAAGACTACAATGAGCAGTTCTTC
>TRBJ2-3|TRBV19|NA|NA
CASTPPGRSTDTQYF
TGTGCCAGTACGCCGCCAGGAAGGAGCACAGATACGCAGTATTTT